The rows below give T cell receptor beta chains drawn from one sample of a study of blood T cell repertoires in COVID-19. Sequencing used immunoSEQ multiplex PCR; TCRdb keeps in-frame clones, though not all of them. The sample records tens of thousands of clones, about 83% being singletons. Sequencing used peripheral blood. These receptors all come from an elderly man with acute or convalescent COVID-19. Both conserved end residues are part of each CDR3. A D gene is named only where the DNA matches it firmly.

d_call j_call v_call cdr3_aa
NA TRBJ1-4 TRBV4-3 CASSQDQGATVPEKLFF
TRBD1 TRBJ1-6 TRBV27 CASSLGQERYNSPLHF
TRBD1 TRBJ1-1 TRBV6-5 CASSSEGQGETEAFF
TRBD1 TRBJ1-6 TRBV5-4 CASSLGTGPGVLNNSPLHF
NA TRBJ2-7 TRBV3-1/TRBV3-2 CASSGWESDSSYEQYF
NA TRBJ1-1 TRBV19 CASSIPGGGLGNTEAFF
NA TRBJ1-4 TRBV29-1 CSVEDGGGNEKLFF
TRBD2 TRBJ2-7 TRBV28 CASNIAGGTYEQYF
NA TRBJ2-1 TRBV9 CASSVDGNSYNEQFF
TRBD1 TRBJ1-3 TRBV20-1 CSASVQGMRSGNTIYF
NA TRBJ2-5 TRBV18 CASSPRLGETQYF
NA TRBJ1-4 TRBV3-1/TRBV3-2 CASRITGSEKLFF
TRBD2 TRBJ2-1 TRBV19 CASSIGTSGKSNEQFF
NA TRBJ2-3 TRBV29-1 CSVGLGAGTDTQYF
NA TRBJ2-1 TRBV27 CASWGVFGRGLYEQFF
NA TRBJ2-1 TRBV7-2 CASSLGVLYNEQFF
TRBD2 TRBJ2-7 TRBV3-1/TRBV3-2 CASSRDLGLAGAPSYEQYF
TRBD1 TRBJ1-2 TRBV5-1 CASSQQGAVGYTF
TRBD2 TRBJ2-3 TRBV7-9 CASKKLAGVEADTQYF
TRBD2 TRBJ2-1 TRBV24-1 CATSFQGLAGDEQFF